These 12 T cell receptor beta chains share one sample of origin, sequenced in a study of cytomegalovirus exposure and HLA in healthy donors. Primers included in the PCR were 60 Vbeta and 13 Jbeta primers. Profiling relied on immunoSEQ multiplex PCR, and the TCRdb table lists in-frame clones only, not all of them. The data show 200,000 or so clones, with approximately 85% seen just once and 6.5% held by the top ten. Sequencing used PBMCs. All receptors derive from a woman between 45 and 60 years old in good health and CMV-seropositive.

V usage is TRBV6-6 and J usage is TRBJ1-3, with no clear D. The V gene lost 8 bases and the J gene lost 3 bases, with 5 bases spanning the gap. The CDR3 is 11 residues long. Germline CDR1 is MNHNY and CDR2 is SVGAGI (reference sequence). The CDR3 DNA is TGTGCCAGCGTCCTTGGAAACACCATATATTTT. This gives the protein CASVLGNTIYF.

The rearrangement uses TRBV13 and TRBJ1-3; 11 nucleotides align to TRBD1. CDR1 PRHDT and CDR2 FYEKMQ come from the germline V gene (reference sequence). V was clipped by 5 bases and J by 2 bases; unmatched bases: 5. The CDR3 runs 16 residues. The CDR3 DNA reads TGTGCCAGCAGCAATGGACAGGGGGCGCCTGGAAACACCATATATTTT. Its protein is CASSNGQGAPGNTIYF.

The chain uses TRBV12-5 and TRBJ1-5; 9 nucleotides agree with TRBD1. After removal of 7 bases from V and 5 bases from J, the junction contained 6 bases not matched to a gene. In germline, CDR1 is LGHNT, CDR2 FRNRAP. CDR3 length: 14 residues. The CDR3 here is CASDQTGGYQPQHF. The CDR3 DNA reads TGTGCTAGTGATCAGACAGGGGGTTATCAGCCCCAGCATTTT.

V gene TRBV28 combines with J gene TRBJ1-6, with 7 bases aligning to TRBD1. This CDR3 spans 14 amino acids. V lost 7 bases and J lost 9; bases outside the gene matches: 9. CDR1 is MDHEN, CDR2 SYDVKM, per germline. The CDR3 nucleotides read TGTGCCAGCACCGCACAGGGGTTAGGTTCACCCCTCCACTTT. Its protein is CASTAQGLGSPLHF.

The rearrangement joins TRBV2 to TRBJ2-4, with unresolved D. The germline gives CDR1 SNHLY, CDR2 FYNNEI. There are 14 residues in the CDR3. V lost 2 bases, J lost 0 bases, and 5 bases lay in between. DNA of the CDR3: TGTGCCAGCAGTGAACGACTAGCCAAAAACATTCAGTACTTC. The encoded protein is CASSERLAKNIQYF.

The V gene is TRBV10-3, the J gene TRBJ2-5; TRBD1 aligns across 8 bases. V lost 7 bases and J lost 11; bases outside the gene matches: 15. This CDR3 is built from 14 residues. Per the germline V gene, CDR1 is ENHRY and CDR2 is SYGVKD. CDR3: CAITPGQESREQYF. The CDR3 coding sequence is TGTGCCATCACCCCGGGACAGGAGTCTAGGGAGCAGTACTTC.

The count of this clone is one. The chain is built from TRBV7-8 and TRBJ2-7; 7 nucleotides line up with TRBD2. J gave up 9 bases and V 2 bases, and 7 bases lay outside the gene matches. The CDR3 contains 13 residues. The V gene's germline CDR1 is SGHVS and CDR2 FQNEAQ. CDR3 sequence (DNA): TGTGCCAGCAGCTTACTAGCGGCCACTGGGCAGTACTTC. Its protein product is CASSLLAATGQYF.

The CDR3 loop is CASSPRDSLGNQPQHF. Written as DNA, the CDR3 is TGTGCCAGTAGTCCCCGGGACAGTCTGGGGAATCAGCCCCAGCATTTT. The chain links TRBV19 to TRBJ1-5, with TRBD1 matching 7 bases. The CDR3 loop spans 16 amino acids. V lost 5 bases and J lost 4; bases outside the gene matches: 11. In germline, CDR1 is LNHDA, CDR2 SQIVND (reference sequence).

The rearrangement links TRBV19 to TRBJ2-7; D remains ambiguous. The length of the CDR3 is 14 residues. The germline V gene encodes CDR1 LNHDA and CDR2 SQIVND (reference sequence). V was trimmed by 3 bases and J by 1 base, leaving 10 bases between them. DNA of the CDR3: TGTGCCAGTAGTATTAGTCAGGATTCCTACGAGCAGTACTTC. Encoded protein: CASSISQDSYEQYF. The full variable domain, rest sourced from reference TRBV19 and TRBJ2-7, is DGGITQSPKYLFRKEGQNVTLSCEQNLNHDAMYWYRQDPGQGLRLIYYSQIVNDFQKGDIAEGYSVSREKKESFPLTVTSAQKNPTAFYLCASSISQDSYEQYFGPGTRLTVT.

The chain couples TRBV10-1 to TRBJ1-4; D is ambiguous. Germline loops: CDR1 WNHNN, CDR2 SYGVQD (reference sequence). CDR3 length: 13 amino acids. The ends were cut back, 3 bases at V and 4 bases at J, with 6 bases in the middle. CDR3 coding DNA: TGCGCCAGCAGTGACGCTAATAATGAAAAACTGTTTTTT. Residues: CASSDANNEKLFF.

The chain links TRBV27 to TRBJ1-1, with D perhaps matching TRBD1 (6 bases). Trimming left V 0 bases short and J 0 bases short, with 14 bases between. The germline V gene has CDR1 MNHEY and CDR2 SMNVEV (reference sequence). The CDR3 is made up of 17 amino acids. The CDR3 loop reads CASSLSTGIQMNTEAFF. In nucleotides, the CDR3 is TGTGCCAGCAGTTTATCGACAGGCATCCAGATGAACACTGAAGCTTTCTTT.

V and J are TRBV13 and TRBJ2-5, with 9 bases lining up with TRBD2. V lost 5 bases and J lost 5; bases outside the gene matches: 9. The length of the CDR3 is 15 residues. Germline V gene data show CDR1 as PRHDT and CDR2 as FYEKMQ (reference sequence). The CDR3 nucleotides read TGTGCCAGCAGCCACGGAGGAGCGGGGGGCGAGACCCAGTACTTC. This sequence encodes CASSHGGAGGETQYF.